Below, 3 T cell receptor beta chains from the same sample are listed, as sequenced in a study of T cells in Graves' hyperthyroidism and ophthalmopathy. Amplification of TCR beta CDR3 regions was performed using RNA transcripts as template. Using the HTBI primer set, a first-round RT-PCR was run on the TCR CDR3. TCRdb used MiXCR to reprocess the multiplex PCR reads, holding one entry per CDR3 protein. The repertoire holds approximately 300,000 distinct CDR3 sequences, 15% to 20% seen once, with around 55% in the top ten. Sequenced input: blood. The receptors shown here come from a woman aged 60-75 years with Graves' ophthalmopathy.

The DNA for the CDR3 is TGTGCCATCAGTGTTAGCGTTGGGACAGTGAACACTGAAGCTTTCTTT. It yields the protein CAISVSVGTVNTEAFF. This chain links TRBV10-3 with TRBJ1-1, with 7 bases matching TRBD1. Germline assignment: CDR1 ENHRY and CDR2 SYGVKD. This CDR3 contains 16 residues. V shed 4 bases, J shed 0 bases, and the junction held 8 bases outside the gene matches.

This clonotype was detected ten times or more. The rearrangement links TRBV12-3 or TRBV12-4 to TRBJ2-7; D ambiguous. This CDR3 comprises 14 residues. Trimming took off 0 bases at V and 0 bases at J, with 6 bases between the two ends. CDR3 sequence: CASSLAGSSYEQYF. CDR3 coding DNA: TGTGCCAGCAGTTTAGCCGGAAGCTCCTACGAGCAGTACTTC.

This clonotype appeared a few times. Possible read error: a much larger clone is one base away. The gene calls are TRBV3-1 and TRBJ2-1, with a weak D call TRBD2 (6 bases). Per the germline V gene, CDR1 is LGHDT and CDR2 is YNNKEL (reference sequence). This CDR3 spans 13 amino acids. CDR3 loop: CASSRGTDNEQSF. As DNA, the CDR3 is TGTGCCAGCAGCCGCGGGACCGACAATGAGCAGTCCTTC.